Below are 9 T cell receptor beta chains sequenced from a single sample in a study of CD8 T cells in Susac syndrome. A quantity of about 0.5 to 1 ug RNA underwent reverse transcription using random hexamers. TCRdb independently ran MiXCR on the immunoSEQ multiplex PCR reads; one entry per CDR3 protein. The profile shows some 110,000 distinct CDR3 sequences, over 90% of them singletons. Sequenced material: CD8+ T cells from PBMCs. Every receptor here comes from a human donor with multiple sclerosis.

V is TRBV19 and J is TRBJ1-2; no reliable D call. Germline values: CDR1 LNHDA, CDR2 SQIVND (reference sequence). This CDR3 comprises 16 residues. Trimming pared 6 bases from V and 4 bases from J, leaving 21 bases between. The CDR3 DNA sequence: TGTGCCAGTAGCCCGGAACCCTGGGCGGGTTTCTATGGCTACACCTTC. Amino acid sequence: CASSPEPWAGFYGYTF.

This sequence joins TRBV6-1 and TRBJ2-7; possible D gene TRBD2, 6 bases. Germline assignment: CDR1 MNHNS and CDR2 SASEGT. Trimming left V 7 bases short and J 3 bases short, with 19 bases between. The CDR3 contains 15 residues. CDR3 in DNA: TGTGCCAGCACCCACCGAGAGTGCGGGATCTACGAGCAGTACGTC. Protein product: CASTHRECGIYEQYV.

This chain joins TRBV7-9 and TRBJ2-7; D unresolved. The CDR3 consists of 14 residues. Germline CDR1 is SEHNR and CDR2 is FQNEAQ (reference sequence). V lost 1 base to trimming and J lost 6 bases, with 13 bases between them. CDR3 in DNA: TGTGCCAGCAGCTTAGGGGTCGGAGACTCCGAGCAGTACTTC. Translated: CASSLGVGDSEQYF.

The chain is built from TRBV27 and TRBJ2-7, with 9 bases identical to TRBD2. Germline values: CDR1 MNHEY, CDR2 SMNVEV (reference sequence). The CDR3 runs to 14 residues. The V and J ends lost 6 bases and 2 bases, in that order; junction bases with no gene match: 5. CDR3 sequence reads: CASSLSGSAYEQYV. The CDR3 DNA is TGTGCCAGCAGCCTTAGCGGGAGTGCCTACGAGCAGTACGTC.

The rearrangement uses TRBV12-3 or TRBV12-4 and TRBJ1-1; the D is unclear. CDR3 size: 14 residues. Deletions cut 3 bases from V and 4 bases from J, with 12 bases between. CDR3 coding DNA: TGTGCCAGCAGTTTTGTGGTAGGAGGCACTGAAGCTTTCTTT. Protein: CASSFVVGGTEAFF.

The chain is built from TRBV5-6 and TRBJ1-1; D might be TRBD1 (5 bases). V was pared by 3 bases and J by 7 bases, with 10 bases between. Germline V CDR1 and CDR2: SGHDT, YYEEEE. CDR3 length equals 12 residues. The CDR3 is CASSWRGFEAFF. The CDR3, as DNA: TGTGCCAGCAGCTGGCGGGGCTTTGAAGCTTTCTTT.

The CDR3 sequence is CAWSGEGFYNEQFF. DNA of the CDR3: TGTGCCTGGAGTGGGGAGGGGTTTTACAATGAGCAGTTCTTC. The chain carries TRBV30 and TRBJ2-1; TRBD2 matches at 7 bases. V gave up 1 base and J gave up 4 bases; unmatched junction bases: 4. Germline V gene sequence: CDR1 GTSNPN, CDR2 SVGIG (reference sequence). There are 14 residues in the CDR3.

V usage is TRBV20-1 and J usage is TRBJ2-1; D might be TRBD2 (6 bases). The V gene's germline CDR1 is DFQATT and CDR2 SNEGSKA (reference sequence). V lost 6 bases and J 1 base, leaving 16 bases between the germline ends. The CDR3 sequence is 15 residues long. The CDR3 is CSAALGLASYNEQFF. The CDR3 nucleotides read TGCAGTGCAGCCCTAGGGCTAGCGTCCTACAATGAGCAGTTCTTC.

This clonotype was counted once. The gene calls are TRBV29-1 and TRBJ1-2; a weak D match, TRBD1 (5 bases). CDR3 length: 16 residues. Germline V gene data show CDR1 as SQVTM and CDR2 as ANQGSEA. V lost 3 bases to trimming and J lost 4 bases, with 21 bases between them. In DNA form, the CDR3 reads TGCAGCGTTGATGGGGGGACCCGACTCCAGGGCTATGGCTACACCTTC. It specifies CSVDGGTRLQGYGYTF.